This is a list of T cell receptor beta chains from one sample in a study of T cell responses to AZD1222 COVID-19 vaccine. Here immunoSEQ multiplex PCR was the method, and the copy in TCRdb shows in-frame clones only, minus some. This table has about 86,000 clones, about 86% appearing once. The sequencing here drew on peripheral blood, taken on day 0 of MenACWY control vaccination. The receptors were gathered from an adult in good health. The CDR3 runs from the conserved cysteine through the conserved F or W. The order of the fields is V gene, J gene, D gene, CDR3 DNA, CDR3 protein. D genes are given only for firm matches.

v_call: TRBV3-1/TRBV3-2
j_call: TRBJ1-3
d_call: NA
cdr3_nt: TGTGCCAGCAGCCAAGACAGGGCCTCTGGAAACACCATATATTTT
cdr3_aa: CASSQDRASGNTIYF

v_call: TRBV7-2
j_call: TRBJ1-2
d_call: NA
cdr3_nt: TGTGCCAGCCTTCTTCAGTTTGGGGAGGTTAACTATGGCTACACCTTC
cdr3_aa: CASLLQFGEVNYGYTF

v_call: TRBV28
j_call: TRBJ2-7
d_call: NA
cdr3_nt: TGTGCCAGCAGTTTAGTCGGATACGAGCAGTACTTC
cdr3_aa: CASSLVGYEQYF

v_call: TRBV5-4
j_call: TRBJ1-1
d_call: NA
cdr3_nt: TGTGCCAGCAGCTCACAGGGTTTTCTCACTGAAGCTTTCTTT
cdr3_aa: CASSSQGFLTEAFF

v_call: TRBV6-2/TRBV6-3
j_call: TRBJ2-7
d_call: NA
cdr3_nt: TGTGCCAGCAGTTTTGCCTACGAGCAGTACTTC
cdr3_aa: CASSFAYEQYF

v_call: TRBV23-1
j_call: TRBJ1-6
d_call: TRBD1
cdr3_nt: TGCGCCAGCAGTCTATACCGGACAGGGTCTTTCGGTTCACCCCTCCACTTT
cdr3_aa: CASSLYRTGSFGSPLHF

v_call: TRBV18
j_call: TRBJ2-1
d_call: TRBD2
cdr3_nt: TGTGCCAGCTCACTGACTAGCAAGGACAATGAGCAGTTCTTC
cdr3_aa: CASSLTSKDNEQFF

v_call: TRBV6-5
j_call: TRBJ1-3
d_call: NA
cdr3_nt: TGTGCCAGCAGGGGAAGGGATACAGCTGGAAACACCATATATTTT
cdr3_aa: CASRGRDTAGNTIYF

v_call: TRBV9
j_call: TRBJ1-3
d_call: NA
cdr3_nt: TGTGCCAGCAGCGGGGGCTTCCCCCAGAGCTCTGGAAACACCATATATTTT
cdr3_aa: CASSGGFPQSSGNTIYF

v_call: TRBV3-1/TRBV3-2
j_call: TRBJ1-5
d_call: NA
cdr3_nt: TGTGCCAGCAGCCATTGGGGATTCAATCAGCCCCAGCATTTT
cdr3_aa: CASSHWGFNQPQHF

v_call: TRBV25-1
j_call: TRBJ1-6
d_call: NA
cdr3_nt: TGTGCCAGCAGTGAACAGGGTCGGAATAATTCACCCCTCCACTTT
cdr3_aa: CASSEQGRNNSPLHF

v_call: TRBV6-1
j_call: TRBJ2-4
d_call: NA
cdr3_nt: TGTGCCAGCAGTGAGGGATTCCGTATGAACATTCAGTACTTC
cdr3_aa: CASSEGFRMNIQYF

v_call: TRBV27
j_call: TRBJ1-5
d_call: TRBD1
cdr3_nt: TGTGCCAGCAGTTTATCTCAGGGGGGTCAGCCCCAGCATTTT
cdr3_aa: CASSLSQGGQPQHF